Listed below are T cell receptor beta chains from one sample, sequenced in a study of identical twins. A single record per CDR3 protein comes from TCRdb applying MiXCR to the 5' RACE reads. The sample consists of approximately 240,000 distinct CDR3 sequences, 11% to 15% of them appearing once. The sample was memory (CD45RO+) T cells sorted from blood. The receptor set was obtained from a woman aged 18-29 years in good health. Each CDR3 is given with its conserved first and last residue. Clone size is stated in some rows and not others, as once, few, many or a class when expanded.

j_call clone_size v_call cdr3_aa
TRBJ1-5 many TRBV7-2 CASSLNMVQPQHF
TRBJ2-3 NA TRBV5-1 CASSLTPDTQYF
TRBJ2-7 NA TRBV6-5 CASSFRTGADEQYF
TRBJ2-4 NA TRBV7-8 CASSLDGGGLAKNIQYF
TRBJ2-1 few TRBV10-3 CAISDQTSGRANEQFF
TRBJ1-1 NA TRBV5-5 CASSLDSPTEAFF
TRBJ2-4 NA TRBV21-1 CASRTGTSGTKNIQYF
TRBJ2-7 NA TRBV20-1 CCARGGGAGAFTGQYF
TRBJ2-2 few TRBV20-1 CSASGGANTGELFF
TRBJ2-1 NA TRBV2 CAISAKSRPGLTINEQFF
TRBJ1-1 few TRBV30 CAWSGQLNTEAFF